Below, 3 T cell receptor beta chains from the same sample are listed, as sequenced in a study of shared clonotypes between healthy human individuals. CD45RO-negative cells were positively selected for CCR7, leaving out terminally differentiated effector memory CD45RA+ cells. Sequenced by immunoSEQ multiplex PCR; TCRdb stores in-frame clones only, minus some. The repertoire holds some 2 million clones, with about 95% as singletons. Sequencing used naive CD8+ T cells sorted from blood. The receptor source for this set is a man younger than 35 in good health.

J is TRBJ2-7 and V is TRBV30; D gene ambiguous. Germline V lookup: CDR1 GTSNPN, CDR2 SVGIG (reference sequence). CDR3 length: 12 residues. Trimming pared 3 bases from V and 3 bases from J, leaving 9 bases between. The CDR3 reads CAWRNYDYEQYF. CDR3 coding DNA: TGTGCCTGGAGAAACTATGACTACGAGCAGTACTTC.

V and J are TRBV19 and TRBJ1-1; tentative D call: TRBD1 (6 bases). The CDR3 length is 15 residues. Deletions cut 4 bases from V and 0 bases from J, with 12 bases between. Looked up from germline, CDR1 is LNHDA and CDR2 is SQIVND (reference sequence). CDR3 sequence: CASSRGQGLNTEAFF. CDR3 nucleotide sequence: TGTGCCAGTAGTAGGGGGCAGGGGCTGAACACTGAAGCTTTCTTT.

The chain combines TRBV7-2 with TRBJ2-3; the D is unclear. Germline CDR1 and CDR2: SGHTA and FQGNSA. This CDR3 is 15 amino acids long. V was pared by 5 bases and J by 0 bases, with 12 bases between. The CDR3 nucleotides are TGTGCCAGCAGCCTCGCCGGACCCAGCACAGATACGCAGTATTTT. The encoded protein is CASSLAGPSTDTQYF.